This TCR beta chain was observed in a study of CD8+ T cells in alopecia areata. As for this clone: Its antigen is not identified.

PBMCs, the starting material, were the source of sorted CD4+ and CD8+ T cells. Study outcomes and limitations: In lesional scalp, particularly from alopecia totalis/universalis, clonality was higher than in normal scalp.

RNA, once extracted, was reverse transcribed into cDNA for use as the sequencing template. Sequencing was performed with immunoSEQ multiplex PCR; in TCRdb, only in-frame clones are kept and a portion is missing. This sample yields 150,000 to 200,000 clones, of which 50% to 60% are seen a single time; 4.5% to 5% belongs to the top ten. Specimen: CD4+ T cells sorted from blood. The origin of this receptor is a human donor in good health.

CDR3 sequence: CASSLGQSYNEQFF. CDR3 in DNA: TGTGCCAGCAGCTTGGGACAGTCCTACAATGAGCAGTTCTTC. The rearrangement uses TRBV7-2 and TRBJ2-1, with 7 bases lining up with TRBD1. The V segment lost 3 bases and the J segment 1 base; nucleotides outside the gene matches: 0. In germline, CDR1 is SGHTA, CDR2 FQGNSA. This CDR3 comprises 14 residues.